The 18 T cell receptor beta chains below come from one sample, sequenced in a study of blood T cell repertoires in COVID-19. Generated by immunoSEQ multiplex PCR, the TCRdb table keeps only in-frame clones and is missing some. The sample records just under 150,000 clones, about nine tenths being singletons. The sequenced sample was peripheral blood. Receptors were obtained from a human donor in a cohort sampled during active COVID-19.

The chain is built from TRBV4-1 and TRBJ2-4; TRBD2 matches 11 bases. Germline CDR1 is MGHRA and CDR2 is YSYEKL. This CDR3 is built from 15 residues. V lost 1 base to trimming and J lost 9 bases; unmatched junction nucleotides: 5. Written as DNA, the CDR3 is TGCGCCAGCAGCCAAGTTAGCGGGGGGGGCGGCATTCAGTACTTC. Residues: CASSQVSGGGGIQYF.

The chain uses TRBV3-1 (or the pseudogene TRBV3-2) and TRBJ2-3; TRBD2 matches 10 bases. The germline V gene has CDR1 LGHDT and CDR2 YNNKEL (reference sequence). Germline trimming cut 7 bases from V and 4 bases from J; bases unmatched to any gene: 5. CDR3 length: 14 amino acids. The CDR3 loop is CASKLAGFADTQYF. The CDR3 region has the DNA TGTGCCAGCAAACTAGCGGGGTTCGCAGATACGCAGTATTTT.

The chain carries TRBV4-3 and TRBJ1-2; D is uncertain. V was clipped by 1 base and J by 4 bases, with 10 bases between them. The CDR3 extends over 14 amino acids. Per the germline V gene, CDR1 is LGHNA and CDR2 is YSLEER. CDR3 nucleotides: TGCGCCAGCAGCCAAGCCTCCGCGGGCTATGGCTACACCTTC. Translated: CASSQASAGYGYTF.

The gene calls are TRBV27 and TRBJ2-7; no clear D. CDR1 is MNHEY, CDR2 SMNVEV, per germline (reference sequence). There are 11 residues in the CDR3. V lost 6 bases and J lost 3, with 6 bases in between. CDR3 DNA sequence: TGTGCCAGCAGGGGCTTCTACGAGCAGTACTTC. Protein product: CASRGFYEQYF.

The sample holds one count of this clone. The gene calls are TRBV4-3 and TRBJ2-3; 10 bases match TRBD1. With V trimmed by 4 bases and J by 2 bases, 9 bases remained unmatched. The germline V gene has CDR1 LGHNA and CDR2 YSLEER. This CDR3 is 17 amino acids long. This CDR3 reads CASSRYAGQGFTDTQYF. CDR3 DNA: TGCGCCAGCAGCCGCTATGCGGGACAGGGGTTCACAGATACGCAGTATTTT.

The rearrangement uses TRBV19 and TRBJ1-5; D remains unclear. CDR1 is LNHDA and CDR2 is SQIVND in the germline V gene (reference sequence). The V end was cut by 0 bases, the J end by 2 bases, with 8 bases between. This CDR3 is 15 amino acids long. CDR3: CASSIDSTGNQPQHF. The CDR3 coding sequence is TGTGCCAGTAGTATAGATAGTACCGGCAATCAGCCCCAGCATTTT.

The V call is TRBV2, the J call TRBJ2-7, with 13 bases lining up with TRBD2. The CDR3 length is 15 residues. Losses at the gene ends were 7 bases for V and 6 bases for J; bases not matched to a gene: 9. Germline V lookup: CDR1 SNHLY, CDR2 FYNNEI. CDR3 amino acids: CASTLEGLAGSEQYF. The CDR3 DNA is TGTGCCAGCACGCTCGAGGGACTAGCGGGGAGCGAGCAGTACTTC.

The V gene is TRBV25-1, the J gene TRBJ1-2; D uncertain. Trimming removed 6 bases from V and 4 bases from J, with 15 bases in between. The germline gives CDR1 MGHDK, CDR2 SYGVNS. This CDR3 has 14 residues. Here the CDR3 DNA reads TGTGCCAGCAGCGGAGGCCTTTCCTCCTATGGCTACACCTTC. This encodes CASSGGLSSYGYTF.

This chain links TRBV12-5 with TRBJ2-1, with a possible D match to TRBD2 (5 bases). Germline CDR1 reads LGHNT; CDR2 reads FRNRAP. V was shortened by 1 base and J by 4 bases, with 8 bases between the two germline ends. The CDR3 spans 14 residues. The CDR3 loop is CASGLGESYNEQFF. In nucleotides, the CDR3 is TGTGCTAGTGGTTTGGGGGAGTCTTACAATGAGCAGTTCTTC.

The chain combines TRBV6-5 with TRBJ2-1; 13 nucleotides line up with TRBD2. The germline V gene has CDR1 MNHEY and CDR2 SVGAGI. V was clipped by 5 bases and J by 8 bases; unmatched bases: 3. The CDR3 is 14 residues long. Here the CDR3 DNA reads TGTGCCAGCAGTCGGACTAGCGGGGGATATGAGCAGTTCTTC. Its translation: CASSRTSGGYEQFF.

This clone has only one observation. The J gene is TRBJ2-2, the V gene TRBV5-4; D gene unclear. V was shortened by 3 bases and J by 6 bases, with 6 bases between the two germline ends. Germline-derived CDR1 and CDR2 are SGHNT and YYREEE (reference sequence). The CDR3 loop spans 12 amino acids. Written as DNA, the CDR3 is TGTGCCAGCAGCTACGGGTCCGGGGAGCTGTTTTTT. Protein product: CASSYGSGELFF.

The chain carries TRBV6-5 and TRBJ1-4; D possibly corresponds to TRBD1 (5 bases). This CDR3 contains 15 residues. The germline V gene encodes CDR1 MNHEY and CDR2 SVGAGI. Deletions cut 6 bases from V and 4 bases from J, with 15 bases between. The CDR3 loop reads CASRGTGGGNEKLFF. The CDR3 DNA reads TGTGCCAGCAGGGGCACAGGCGGGGGTAATGAAAAACTGTTTTTT.

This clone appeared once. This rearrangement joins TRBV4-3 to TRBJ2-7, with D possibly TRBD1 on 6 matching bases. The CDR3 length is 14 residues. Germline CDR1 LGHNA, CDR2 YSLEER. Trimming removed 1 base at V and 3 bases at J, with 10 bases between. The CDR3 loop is CASSQVIRGYEQYF. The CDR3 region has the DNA TGCGCCAGCAGCCAAGTAATCAGGGGCTACGAGCAGTACTTC.

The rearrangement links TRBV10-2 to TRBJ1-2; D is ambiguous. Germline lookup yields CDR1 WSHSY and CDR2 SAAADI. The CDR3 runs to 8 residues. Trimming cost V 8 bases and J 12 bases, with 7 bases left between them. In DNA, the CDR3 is TGCGCCAGCCGCTCGGACACCTTC. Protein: CASRSDTF.

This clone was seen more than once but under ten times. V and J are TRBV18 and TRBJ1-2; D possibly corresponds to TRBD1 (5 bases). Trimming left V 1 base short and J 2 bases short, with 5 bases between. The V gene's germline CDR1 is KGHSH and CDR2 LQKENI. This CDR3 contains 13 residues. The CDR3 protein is CASSPQGNYGYTF. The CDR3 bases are TGTGCCAGCTCACCACAGGGGAACTATGGCTACACCTTC.

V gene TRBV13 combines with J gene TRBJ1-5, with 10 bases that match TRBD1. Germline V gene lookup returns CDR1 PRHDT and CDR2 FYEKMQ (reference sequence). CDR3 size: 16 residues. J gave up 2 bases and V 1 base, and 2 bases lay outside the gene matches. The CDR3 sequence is CASSLAGTGGNQPQHF. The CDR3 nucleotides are TGTGCCAGCAGCTTAGCAGGGACAGGGGGCAATCAGCCCCAGCATTTT.

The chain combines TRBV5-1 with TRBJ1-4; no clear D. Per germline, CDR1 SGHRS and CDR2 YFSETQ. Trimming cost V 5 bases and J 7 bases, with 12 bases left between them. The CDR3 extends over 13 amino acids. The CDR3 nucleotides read TGCGCCAGCAGTCTCGGTCACAGTGAAAAACTGTTTTTT. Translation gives CASSLGHSEKLFF.

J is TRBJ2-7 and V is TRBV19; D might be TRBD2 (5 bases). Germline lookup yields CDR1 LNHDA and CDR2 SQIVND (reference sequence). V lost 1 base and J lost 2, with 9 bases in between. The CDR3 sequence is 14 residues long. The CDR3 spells CASSIGSGPYEQYF. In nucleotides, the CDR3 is TGTGCCAGTAGTATAGGAAGCGGCCCCTACGAGCAGTACTTC.